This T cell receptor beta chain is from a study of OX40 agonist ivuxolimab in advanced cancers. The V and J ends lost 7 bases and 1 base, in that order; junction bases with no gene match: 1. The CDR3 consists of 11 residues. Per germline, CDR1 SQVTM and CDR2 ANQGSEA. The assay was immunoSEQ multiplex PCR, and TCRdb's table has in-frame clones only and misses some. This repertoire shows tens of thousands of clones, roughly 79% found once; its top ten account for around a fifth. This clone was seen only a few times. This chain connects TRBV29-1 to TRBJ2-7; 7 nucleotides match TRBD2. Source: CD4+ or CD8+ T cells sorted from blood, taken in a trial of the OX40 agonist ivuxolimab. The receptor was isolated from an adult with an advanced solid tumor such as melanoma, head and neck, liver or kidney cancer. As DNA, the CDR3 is TGCAGCGCGGGGGGTTCCTACGAGCAGTACTTC. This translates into CSAGGSYEQYF.